Shown below are 22 T cell receptor beta chains from a single sample sequenced in a study of molecular identifiers for immune sequencing clone quantification. TCRdb itself ran the PCR reads through MiXCR, one entry per CDR3 protein. The top ten hold roughly 0.8% of the sample, which has 75,000 to 95,000 distinct CDR3 sequences, 20% to 25% seen once. Sequencing used naive CD8+ T cells from blood, with Jurkat cell RNA spiked in. Subset meaning: FACS-sorted CD8+CD4-CCR7+CD45RA+ naive T cells. These receptors were taken from a human donor in good health. Some libraries in this study had Jurkat cell RNA spiked in.

This clonotype was found once. A read error is possible here, since a much larger clone lies one base away. The genes are TRBV28 and TRBJ2-5; TRBD1 agrees at 12 bases. This CDR3 contains 16 residues. Per germline, CDR1 MDHEN and CDR2 SYDVKM. As DNA, the CDR3 is TGTGCCAGCAGTTTCCAGGGGACAGGGGGCCTAGAGCCCCAGTACTTC. Its protein product is CASSFQGTGGLEPQYF.

Many counts were recorded for this clonotype. This chain joins TRBV30 and TRBJ2-2; maybe TRBD2 (6 bases). V lost 4 bases, J lost 8 bases, and 14 bases lay in between. Germline CDR1 and CDR2: GTSNPN and SVGIG (reference sequence). There are 13 residues in the CDR3. The CDR3 DNA reads as TGTGCCTGGAACCCGACTAGTTCTGGGGAGCTGTTTTTT. Translation: CAWNPTSSGELFF. Full variable domain (remainder filled in from reference TRBV30 and TRBJ2-2): SQTIHQWPATLVQPVGSPLSLECTVEGTSNPNLYWYRQAAGRGLQLLFYSVGIGQISSEVPQNLSASRPQDRQFILSSKKLLLSDSGFYLCAWNPTSSGELFFGEGSRLTVL.

In this sample, this clonotype turned up a few times. This CDR3 is CASRGLAVEQFF. The CDR3 region has the DNA TGTGCCAGCAGGGGACTAGCGGTTGAGCAGTTCTTC. This chain joins TRBV2 and TRBJ2-1, with 11 nucleotides matching TRBD2. After removal of 6 bases from V and 9 bases from J, the junction contained 1 base not matched to a gene. Germline lookup yields CDR1 SNHLY and CDR2 FYNNEI. CDR3 length equals 12 residues. The full variable domain, completed using reference TRBV2 and TRBJ2-1, is EPEVTQTPSHQVTQMGQEVILRCVPISNHLYFYWYRQILGQKVEFLVSFYNNEISEKSEIFDDQFSVERPDGSNFTLKIRSTKLEDSAMYFCASRGLAVEQFFGPGTRLTVL.

This clonotype was seen repeatedly, ten times or more. The chain is built from TRBV9 and TRBJ2-3; D is perhaps TRBD2 (5 bases). Trimming cost V 0 bases and J 2 bases, with 16 bases left between them. CDR1 SGDLS and CDR2 YYNGEE come from the germline V gene. CDR3 length: 17 amino acids. DNA for the CDR3: TGTGCCAGCAGCGTAGGGCGAGCGGCGCTTTACACAGATACGCAGTATTTT. It translates to CASSVGRAALYTDTQYF.

Points on this clonotype: A much more abundant neighbour one base away suggests this may be a read error. The chain recombines TRBV5-1 with TRBJ2-7, with D unresolved. Trimming pared 6 bases from V and 1 base from J, leaving 17 bases between. CDR3 length equals 15 residues. Germline CDR1 SGHRS, CDR2 YFSETQ. CDR3 protein: CASNPGSEWSYEQYF. The CDR3 bases are TGCGCCAGCAACCCAGGTTCAGAGTGGTCCTACGAGCAGTACTTC.

J is TRBJ2-7 and V is TRBV4-3, with TRBD2 identical over 7 bases. Germline CDR1 reads LGHNA; CDR2 reads YSLEER. V gave up 0 bases and J gave up 3 bases; unmatched junction bases: 5. CDR3 length: 15 residues. Here the CDR3 reads CASSQDSGSYYEQYF. The CDR3 coding sequence is TGCGCCAGCAGCCAAGATAGCGGGTCCTACTACGAGCAGTACTTC.

This clonotype turned up a few times. The chain combines TRBV10-3 with TRBJ1-5, with 8 bases matching TRBD1. V gave up 3 bases and J gave up 6 bases; unmatched junction bases: 10. Germline V gives CDR1 ENHRY, CDR2 SYGVKD. The CDR3 totals 16 residues. Written as DNA, the CDR3 is TGTGCCATCAGTGATCCCGGACAGGGTGTGGGTCAGCCCCAGCATTTT. Protein product: CAISDPGQGVGQPQHF.

The chain has TRBV19 and TRBJ1-1; weak D call: TRBD1 (5 bases). Germline values: CDR1 LNHDA, CDR2 SQIVND (reference sequence). The CDR3 is 12 amino acids. V lost 8 bases and J lost 1, with 8 bases in between. As DNA, the CDR3 is TGTGCCAGTTCGCAGGGGAACACTGAAGCTTTCTTT. It codes for CASSQGNTEAFF.

This chain links TRBV4-3 with TRBJ2-7, with TRBD1 matching 7 bases. In germline, CDR1 is LGHNA, CDR2 YSLEER. V lost 1 base to trimming and J lost 4 bases; unmatched junction nucleotides: 4. This CDR3 spans 14 amino acids. The CDR3 loop is CASSQAPRGYEQYF. The CDR3 DNA reads TGCGCCAGCAGCCAAGCTCCCAGGGGGTACGAGCAGTACTTC.

This clonotype appeared many times. V usage is TRBV13 and J usage is TRBJ2-3; the match to TRBD2 covers 7 bases. The CDR3 consists of 15 residues. V gave up 5 bases and J gave up 2 bases; unmatched junction bases: 7. Germline loops: CDR1 PRHDT, CDR2 FYEKMQ (reference sequence). CDR3 DNA: TGTGCCAGCAGCATGACTAGCCCGTTCACAGATACGCAGTATTTT. Translating gives CASSMTSPFTDTQYF.

For this clonotype: This CDR3 is missing its conserved last phenylalanine or tryptophan, likely due to a read error. The chain combines TRBV6-6 with TRBJ1-4; D gene unclear. This CDR3 contains 18 residues. The V gene lost 0 bases and the J gene lost 3 bases, with 17 bases spanning the gap. In germline, CDR1 is MNHNY, CDR2 SVGAGI (reference sequence). The CDR3 loop reads CASSYSSYESVANEKLFS. In DNA form, the CDR3 reads TGTGCCAGCAGTTACTCGAGTTACGAGAGTGTAGCTAATGAAAAACTGTTTTCT.

The chain has TRBV27 and TRBJ2-3; 9 nucleotides agree with TRBD1. V lost 8 bases and J lost 4; bases outside the gene matches: 7. The CDR3 is 14 amino acids. Germline CDR1 MNHEY, CDR2 SMNVEV (reference sequence). In DNA form, the CDR3 reads TGTGCCAGCTGTACGGGACAGGGTGCAGATACGCAGTATTTT. Its protein is CASCTGQGADTQYF.

This clonotype was counted only a few times. The J gene is TRBJ2-2, the V gene TRBV4-3, with 15 positions matching TRBD2. Germline CDR1 and CDR2: LGHNA and YSLEER. V lost 1 base to trimming and J lost 6 bases; unmatched junction nucleotides: 6. There are 18 residues in the CDR3. The DNA of the CDR3 is TGCGCCAGCAGCCAAGGGTTGTGGACTAGCGGGAGGGCCGGGGAGCTGTTTTTT. Translating it yields CASSQGLWTSGRAGELFF.

This clonotype appeared many times. V is TRBV15 and J is TRBJ2-3; 8 bases are shared with TRBD1. This CDR3 is built from 16 residues. Germline V CDR1 and CDR2: LNHNV, YYDKDF (reference sequence). Germline trimming cut 5 bases from V and 0 bases from J; bases unmatched to any gene: 7. CDR3 region: CATSPLTGGSTDTQYF. The DNA of the CDR3 is TGTGCCACCAGCCCCCTCACAGGGGGGAGCACAGATACGCAGTATTTT.

Of note for this clonotype: A read error is possible here, since a much larger clone lies one base away. The V and J genes are TRBV19 and TRBJ2-3, with 9 bases fitting TRBD2. Germline loops: CDR1 LNHDA, CDR2 SQIVND (reference sequence). CDR3 length: 14 residues. The CDR3 bases are TGTGCCAGTATCTCTAGCGGGGACACAGATGCGCAGTATTTT. Residues: CASISSGDTDAQYF.

This clonotype was counted ten times or more. The rearrangement uses TRBV7-6 and TRBJ2-1; D tentatively fits TRBD1 or TRBD2 (5 bases each). CDR3 length: 15 residues. V gave up 3 bases and J gave up 0 bases, with 9 bases separating them. In germline, CDR1 is SGHVS, CDR2 FNYEAQ. The chain's CDR3 is CASSFGASSYNEQFF. The CDR3 DNA is TGTGCCAGCAGCTTCGGGGCTAGCTCCTACAATGAGCAGTTCTTC.

The V and J genes are TRBV15 and TRBJ2-1; 11 bases map to TRBD2. The CDR3 runs to 15 residues. Germline V gene data show CDR1 as LNHNV and CDR2 as YYDKDF (reference sequence). Unmatched junction bases numbered 6, after V lost 5 bases and J lost 6 bases. CDR3 loop: CATSGTSGGFNEQFF. Here the CDR3 DNA reads TGTGCCACCAGCGGCACTAGCGGGGGTTTCAATGAGCAGTTCTTC.

This clonotype was seen repeatedly, ten times or more. This chain connects TRBV29-1 to TRBJ1-3, with D unresolved. Germline V lookup: CDR1 SQVTM, CDR2 ANQGSEA. V was trimmed by 5 bases and J by 2 bases, leaving 10 bases between them. The CDR3 has 13 residues. CDR3 bases: TGCAGCGTTCGTCCGGGAGCTGGAAACACCATATATTTT. Translated, it gives CSVRPGAGNTIYF. Together with reference TRBV29-1 and TRBJ1-3, the CDR3 gives the full variable domain: SAVISQKPSRDICQRGTSLTIQCQVDSQVTMMFWYRQQPGQSLTLIATANQGSEATYESGFVIDKFPISRPNLTFSTLTVSNMSPEDSSIYLCSVRPGAGNTIYFGEGSWLTVV.

V and J are TRBV20-1 and TRBJ2-2; D is unclear. Germline V gives CDR1 DFQATT, CDR2 SNEGSKA (reference sequence). Trimming left V 6 bases short and J 2 bases short, with 4 bases between. The CDR3 extends over 11 amino acids. CDR3 DNA sequence: TGCAGTGCCACCAACACCGGGGAGCTGTTTTTT. It codes for CSATNTGELFF.

This clonotype was observed many times. This chain connects TRBV2 to TRBJ1-1; TRBD1 aligns across 9 bases. Per the germline V gene, CDR1 is SNHLY and CDR2 is FYNNEI. The CDR3 covers 15 residues. J gave up 0 bases and V 7 bases, and 6 bases lay outside the gene matches. For the CDR3, the DNA is TGTGCCAGCAACCCGACAGGGGGGATGAACACTGAAGCTTTCTTT. It encodes CASNPTGGMNTEAFF.

V gene TRBV6-1 combines with J gene TRBJ2-2, with D tentatively TRBD2 (5 bases). The germline V gene has CDR1 MNHNS and CDR2 SASEGT. The CDR3 spans 13 residues. V shed 7 bases and J shed 2 bases, with 8 bases lying between them. The CDR3 is CASIEGNTGELFF. DNA for the CDR3: TGTGCCAGCATTGAGGGAAACACCGGGGAGCTGTTTTTT.

Worth noting for this clonotype: A much larger clonotype is one base distant, so this may be a read error. The chain couples TRBV4-3 to TRBJ2-7; D is possibly TRBD1 or TRBD2 (6 bases each). This CDR3 has 12 residues. Germline assignment: CDR1 LGHNA and CDR2 YSLEER. The CDR3 protein is CARSVQGGEQYF. CDR3 sequence (DNA): TGCGCCCGCAGCGTACAGGGAGGCGAGCAGTACTTC.